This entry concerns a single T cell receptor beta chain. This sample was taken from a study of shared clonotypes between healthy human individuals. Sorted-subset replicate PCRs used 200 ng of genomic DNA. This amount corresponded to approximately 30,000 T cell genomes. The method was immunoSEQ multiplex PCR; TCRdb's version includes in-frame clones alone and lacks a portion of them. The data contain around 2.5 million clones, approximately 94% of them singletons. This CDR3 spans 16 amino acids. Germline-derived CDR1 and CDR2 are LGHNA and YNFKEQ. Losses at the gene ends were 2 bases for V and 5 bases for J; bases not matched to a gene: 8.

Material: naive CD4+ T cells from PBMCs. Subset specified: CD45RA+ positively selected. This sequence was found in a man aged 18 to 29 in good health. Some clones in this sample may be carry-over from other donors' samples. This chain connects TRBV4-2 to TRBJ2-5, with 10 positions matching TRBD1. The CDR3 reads CASSQSPGQGRETQYF. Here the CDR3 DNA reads TGTGCCAGCAGCCAATCACCGGGACAGGGGCGCGAGACCCAGTACTTC.